The 12 T cell receptor beta chains below come from one sample, sequenced in a study of blood T cell repertoires in COVID-19. Generated by immunoSEQ multiplex PCR, the TCRdb table keeps only in-frame clones and is missing some. Of around 250,000 clones in the sample, roughly nine tenths were seen once. The sequencing input was peripheral blood. The receptors come from a man aged 60 to 75 with acute or convalescent COVID-19.

The V gene is TRBV27, the J gene TRBJ2-7, with a possible D match to TRBD1 (5 bases). V was shortened by 5 bases and J by 0 bases, with 23 bases between the two germline ends. CDR1 and CDR2 (germline): MNHEY, SMNVEV (reference sequence). The CDR3 is made up of 18 amino acids. The CDR3 region has the DNA TGTGCCAGCAGTACACCCCCGCAGGGCTGCTTTTACTCCTACGAGCAGTACTTC. Its translation is CASSTPPQGCFYSYEQYF.

The CDR3 DNA sequence: TGTGCCAGCAGTTTACGTATAGAATACGAGCAGTACTTC. Amino acid sequence: CASSLRIEYEQYF. The rearrangement joins TRBV6-2 or TRBV6-3 to TRBJ2-7; no reliable D call. The V gene's germline CDR1 is MNHEY and CDR2 SVGEGT. The ends were cut back, 4 bases at V and 4 bases at J, with 11 bases in the middle. The CDR3 spans 13 residues.

V usage is TRBV6-5 and J usage is TRBJ1-4; possibly TRBD1 for D (6 bases). V lost 4 bases to trimming and J lost 3 bases, with 12 bases between them. This CDR3 contains 15 residues. The V gene's germline CDR1 is MNHEY and CDR2 SVGAGI. CDR3 in amino acids: CASSSPGHPNEKLFF. The CDR3 DNA reads as TGTGCCAGCAGTTCCCCGGGACACCCTAATGAAAAACTGTTTTTT.

This chain connects TRBV10-3 to TRBJ2-4, with 7 bases aligning to TRBD2. CDR1 ENHRY and CDR2 SYGVKD come from the germline V gene. Germline trimming cut 0 bases from V and 0 bases from J; bases unmatched to any gene: 5. The CDR3 loop spans 17 amino acids. The CDR3 spells CAISESTGGVAKNIQYF. CDR3 nucleotides: TGTGCCATCAGTGAGTCGACGGGAGGAGTAGCCAAAAACATTCAGTACTTC.

A few counts support this clone. This chain links TRBV7-2 with TRBJ1-2, with D possibly TRBD1 on 6 matching bases. Germline loops: CDR1 SGHTA, CDR2 FQGNSA. The ends were cut back, 5 bases at V and 2 bases at J, with 15 bases in the middle. The CDR3 spans 15 residues. CDR3 nucleotides: TGTGCCAGCAGCCGGCCCCAGACAGGCAACTATGGCTACACCTTC. Amino acid sequence: CASSRPQTGNYGYTF.

Turning to this clone: The DNA is left out, because the CDR3 cannot be placed on it with certainty; the CDR3 is given as TCRdb lists it. This chain uses TRBV28 with TRBJ1-4; the D call in the table, TRBD1, was not verified against the DNA. The germline CDR1 and CDR2 sequences are MDHEN and SYDVKM. The CDR3 has 15 amino acids, counting both end residues. CDR3 in amino acids: CASSSSTGSGEKLFF.

This chain joins TRBV11-3 and TRBJ2-1; TRBD2 matches at 7 bases. Trimming took 5 bases from V and 4 from J; bases not matched to a gene: 11. Germline CDR1 and CDR2: SGHNT and YENEEA. There are 16 residues in the CDR3. This chain's CDR3 is CASSPRGEMRYNEQFF. The CDR3 DNA reads TGTGCCAGCAGCCCCCGGGGGGAGATGAGGTACAATGAGCAGTTCTTC.

This clone was observed once. CDR3 DNA: TGTGCCAGCAGCTTAACCGGACAGGGGAAAACCGAAGCTTTCTTT. Protein sequence: CASSLTGQGKTEAFF. The chain combines TRBV7-9 with TRBJ1-1; 9 bases line up with TRBD1. The length of the CDR3 is 15 residues. Germline V CDR1 and CDR2: SEHNR, FQNEAQ (reference sequence). The V gene end was trimmed by 2 bases and the J gene end by 8 bases; junction bases not matched to a gene: 9.

This clone was observed once. The J gene is TRBJ2-2, the V gene TRBV7-8; 9 nucleotides match TRBD1. This CDR3 spans 17 amino acids. V trimming: 2 bases; J trimming: 5 bases; junction bases outside the gene matches: 9. CDR1 is SGHVS, CDR2 FQNEAQ, per germline. The chain's CDR3 is CASSLWGTGQGTGELFF. As DNA, the CDR3 is TGTGCCAGCAGCTTATGGGGTACGGGACAGGGAACCGGGGAGCTGTTTTTT.

This clone turned up a few times. V is TRBV9 and J is TRBJ2-2; 8 bases are shared with TRBD2. The CDR3 contains 16 residues. Germline V gives CDR1 SGDLS, CDR2 YYNGEE. The V segment lost 1 base and the J segment 1 base; nucleotides outside the gene matches: 3. CDR3 coding DNA: TGTGCCAGCAGCGTAACAGCGGGAGTGAACACCGGGGAGCTGTTTTTT. Encoded protein: CASSVTAGVNTGELFF.

The chain employs TRBV11-3 and TRBJ2-3; D is possibly TRBD2 (5 bases). CDR3 size: 15 residues. V shed 3 bases and J shed 1 base, with 11 bases lying between them. Germline lookup yields CDR1 SGHNT and CDR2 YENEEA. CDR3 residues: CASSLGRPRTDTQYF. The CDR3 nucleotides are TGTGCCAGCAGCTTGGGGAGACCCCGCACAGATACGCAGTATTTT.

This sequence joins TRBV2 and TRBJ1-1, with D possibly TRBD1 on 5 matching bases. The V gene's germline CDR1 is SNHLY and CDR2 FYNNEI. V lost 9 bases and J 0 bases, leaving 11 bases between the germline ends. The CDR3 covers 13 residues. The CDR3 coding sequence is TGTGCCAGTATGCAGGGTCTGAACACTGAAGCTTTCTTT. This codes for CASMQGLNTEAFF.